This passage covers 8 T cell receptor delta chains from one sample sequenced in a study of Vδ1+ human thymocytes. Extracted RNA was reverse transcribed into cDNA. CDR3 amplicons came from multiplex PCR with pooled V-gene forward and constant-region reverse primers. TCRdb re-called the multiplex PCR reads through CATT. The sample has some 73,000 delta-chain clones; about 35% are singletons. General study results and limits: Thymic TRG and TRD repertoires appeared highly polyclonal, with Gaussian CDR3 length distributions.

These receptors lack a known antigen. Sample: Vdelta1+ gamma-delta thymocytes from the thymus. Subset noted: FACS-sorted CD3+ TCRalphabeta- TCRVdelta1+ TCRVdelta2- thymocytes. The receptors here all came from a boy younger than two who had congenital heart surgery.

This clone has a handful of counts. The chain recombines TRDV1 with TRDJ1; possible D gene TRDD3, 6 bases. Germline V CDR1 and CDR2: TSWWSYY, QGS. V lost 2 bases and J 0 bases, leaving 25 bases between the germline ends. The CDR3 runs to 20 residues. The CDR3 DNA is TGTGCTCTTGGGGAAGGTTGCGTGAACGGTCTGGGGCTATACACCGATAAACTCATCTTT. Protein sequence: CALGEGCVNGLGLYTDKLIF.

In its sample, this clone was seen a few times. The chain joins TRDV1 to TRDJ1; no definite D call. Trimming removed 1 base from V and 8 bases from J, with 8 bases in between. CDR3 length: 12 residues. From germline, CDR1 is TSWWSYY and CDR2 QGS. This CDR3 is CALGEPRRKLIF. CDR3 DNA sequence: TGTGCTCTTGGGGAACCGCGGAGGAAACTCATCTTT.

The chain combines TRDV1 with TRDJ1; tentatively, D is TRDD3 (5 bases). Per germline, CDR1 TSWWSYY and CDR2 QGS. The ends were cut back, 7 bases at V and 0 bases at J, with 18 bases in the middle. The CDR3 covers 16 residues. In DNA form, the CDR3 reads TGTGCTCTTGCAGTATCGGGGGGCCGCAACACCGATAAACTCATCTTT. Amino acids: CALAVSGGRNTDKLIF.

The rearrangement links TRDV1 to TRDJ1; a possible D gene is TRDD2 (5 bases). CDR3 length: 15 residues. Trimming took 5 bases from V and 3 from J, leaving 16 bases between them. Looked up from germline, CDR1 is TSWWSYY and CDR2 is QGS. Here the CDR3 reads CALGHPSPYADKLIF. The CDR3, as DNA: TGTGCTCTTGGGCACCCCTCACCCTACGCCGATAAACTCATCTTT.

This chain joins TRDV1 and TRDJ1, with 12 nucleotides matching TRDD3. Germline V lookup: CDR1 TSWWSYY, CDR2 QGS. Trimming took 2 bases from V and 7 from J; bases not matched to a gene: 20. CDR3 length equals 20 residues. CDR3 amino acids: CALGEFRPASTGGYPTKLIF. CDR3 bases: TGTGCTCTTGGGGAATTTAGGCCGGCGAGTACTGGGGGATACCCAACTAAACTCATCTTT.

The chain employs TRDV1 and TRDJ1, with 12 bases lining up with TRDD3. Trimming at V came to 0 bases and at J to 6 bases, leaving 23 bases not matched to a gene. Germline V lookup: CDR1 TSWWSYY, CDR2 QGS. The CDR3 sequence is 22 residues long. CDR3 sequence reads: CALGELVILPPTGGYSSYKLIF. In DNA form, the CDR3 reads TGTGCTCTTGGGGAACTAGTCATCCTTCCGCCTACTGGGGGATACTCGTCTTATAAACTCATCTTT.

This clone came up a few times. The gene calls are TRDV1 and TRDJ1, with 7 bases matching TRDD3. Germline V gene data show CDR1 as TSWWSYY and CDR2 as QGS. The ends lost 0 bases at V and 1 base at J; junction bases unmatched: 11. The CDR3 is 18 amino acids. CDR3 protein: CALGELEITGVVTDKLIF. The DNA of the CDR3 is TGTGCTCTTGGGGAACTCGAAATTACTGGGGTGGTCACCGATAAACTCATCTTT.

This clone turned up a few times. Distinct nucleotide sequences in the sample also encode this CDR3. V and J are TRDV2 and TRDJ1, with 7 nucleotides matching TRDD3. Looked up from germline, CDR1 is GEAIGNYY and CDR2 is EKD. V was pared by 3 bases and J by 2 bases, with 20 bases of the junction left unmatched. The CDR3 covers 19 residues. The CDR3 is CACDAGLDGGGVWTDKLIF. Here the CDR3 DNA reads TGTGCCTGTGACGCTGGACTCGATGGGGGAGGGGTGTGGACCGATAAACTCATCTTT.